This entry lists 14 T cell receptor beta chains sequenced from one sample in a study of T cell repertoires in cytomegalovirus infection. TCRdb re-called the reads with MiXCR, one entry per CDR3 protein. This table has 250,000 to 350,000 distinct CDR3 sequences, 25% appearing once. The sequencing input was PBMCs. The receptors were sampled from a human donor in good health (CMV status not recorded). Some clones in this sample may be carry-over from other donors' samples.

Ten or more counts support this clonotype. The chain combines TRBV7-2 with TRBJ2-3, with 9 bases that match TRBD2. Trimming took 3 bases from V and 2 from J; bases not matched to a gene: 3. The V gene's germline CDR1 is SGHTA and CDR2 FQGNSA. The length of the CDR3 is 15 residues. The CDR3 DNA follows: TGTGCCAGCAGCTTGGCTAGCGGGACCACAGATACGCAGTATTTT. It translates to CASSLASGTTDTQYF.

In DNA, the CDR3 is TGTGCCAGCAGTTTGGGACTTCGCGAGCAGTACTTC. It specifies CASSLGLREQYF. The chain links TRBV6-6 to TRBJ2-7; a weak D match, TRBD2 (6 bases). The CDR3 sequence is 12 residues long. Germline CDR1 is MNHNY and CDR2 is SVGAGI (reference sequence). V lost 4 bases and J lost 6, with 10 bases in between.

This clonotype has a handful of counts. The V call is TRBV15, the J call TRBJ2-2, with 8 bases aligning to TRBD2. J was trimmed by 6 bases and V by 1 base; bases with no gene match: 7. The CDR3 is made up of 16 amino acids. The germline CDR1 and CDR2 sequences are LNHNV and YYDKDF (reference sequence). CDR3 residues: CATSRGPAGAPGELFF. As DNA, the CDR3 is TGTGCCACCAGCAGAGGGCCAGCGGGGGCCCCCGGGGAGCTGTTTTTT.

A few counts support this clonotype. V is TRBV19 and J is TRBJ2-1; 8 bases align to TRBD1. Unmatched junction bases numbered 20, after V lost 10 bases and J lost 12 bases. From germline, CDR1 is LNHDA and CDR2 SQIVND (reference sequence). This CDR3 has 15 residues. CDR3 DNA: TGTGCCACAATGAGGGGGACAGGCCCTCGTCCTCCGCAGTTCTTC. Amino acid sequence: CATMRGTGPRPPQFF.

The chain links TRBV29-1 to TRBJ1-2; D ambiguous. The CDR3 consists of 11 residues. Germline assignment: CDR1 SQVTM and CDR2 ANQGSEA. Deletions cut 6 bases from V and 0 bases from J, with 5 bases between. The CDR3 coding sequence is TGCAGCGTCAACTCTAACTATGGCTACACCTTC. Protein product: CSVNSNYGYTF.

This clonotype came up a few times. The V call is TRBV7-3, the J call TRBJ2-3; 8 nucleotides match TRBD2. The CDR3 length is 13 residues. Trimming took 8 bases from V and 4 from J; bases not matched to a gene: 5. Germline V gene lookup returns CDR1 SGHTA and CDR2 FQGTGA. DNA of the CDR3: TGTGCCAGCTCCTCGGGGGGGCCAGATACGCAGTATTTT. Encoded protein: CASSSGGPDTQYF.

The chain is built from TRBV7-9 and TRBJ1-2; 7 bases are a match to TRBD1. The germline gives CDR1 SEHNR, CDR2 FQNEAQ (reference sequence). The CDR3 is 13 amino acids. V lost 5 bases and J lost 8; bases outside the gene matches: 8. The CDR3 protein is CASSQTGAEGYTF. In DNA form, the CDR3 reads TGTGCCAGCAGCCAAACAGGGGCCGAGGGCTACACCTTC.

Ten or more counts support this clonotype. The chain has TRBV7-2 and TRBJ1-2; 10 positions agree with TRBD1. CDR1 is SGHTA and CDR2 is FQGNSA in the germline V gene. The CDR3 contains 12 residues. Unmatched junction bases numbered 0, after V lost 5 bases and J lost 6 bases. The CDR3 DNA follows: TGTGCCAGCAGCGGGACAGGGGATGGCTACACCTTC. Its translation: CASSGTGDGYTF.

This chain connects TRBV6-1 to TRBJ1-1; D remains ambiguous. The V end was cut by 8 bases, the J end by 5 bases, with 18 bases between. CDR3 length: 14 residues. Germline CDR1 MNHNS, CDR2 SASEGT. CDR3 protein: CASRLPGGRTEAFF. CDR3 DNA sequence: TGTGCCAGCCGCCTCCCGGGAGGCCGAACTGAAGCTTTCTTT.

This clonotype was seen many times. The chain's CDR3 is CASSLAGQNTEAFF. CDR3 sequence (DNA): TGTGCCAGCAGCTTAGCTGGCCAGAACACTGAAGCTTTCTTT. This chain connects TRBV7-2 to TRBJ1-1, with unresolved D. CDR1 is SGHTA and CDR2 is FQGNSA in the germline V gene. V lost 0 bases and J lost 1, with 6 bases in between. The CDR3 spans 14 residues.

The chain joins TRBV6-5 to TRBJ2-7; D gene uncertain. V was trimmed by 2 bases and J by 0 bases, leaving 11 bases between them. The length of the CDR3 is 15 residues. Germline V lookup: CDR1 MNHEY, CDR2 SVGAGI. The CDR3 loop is CASSYQDNPSYEQYF. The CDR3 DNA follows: TGTGCCAGCAGTTACCAGGATAATCCCTCCTACGAGCAGTACTTC.

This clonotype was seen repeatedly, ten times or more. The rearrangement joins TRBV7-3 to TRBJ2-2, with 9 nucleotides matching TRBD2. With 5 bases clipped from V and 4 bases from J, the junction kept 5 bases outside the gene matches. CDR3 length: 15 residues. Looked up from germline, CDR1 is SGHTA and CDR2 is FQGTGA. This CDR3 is CASSPGLATTGELFF. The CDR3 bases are TGTGCCAGCAGCCCCGGACTAGCGACCACCGGGGAGCTGTTTTTT.

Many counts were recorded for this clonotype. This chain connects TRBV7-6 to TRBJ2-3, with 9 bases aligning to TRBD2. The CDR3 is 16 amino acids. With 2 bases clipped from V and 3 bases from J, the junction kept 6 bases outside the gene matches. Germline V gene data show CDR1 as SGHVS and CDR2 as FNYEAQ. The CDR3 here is CASSLFGGGATDTQYF. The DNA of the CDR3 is TGTGCCAGCAGCTTATTCGGCGGGGGGGCGACAGATACGCAGTATTTT.

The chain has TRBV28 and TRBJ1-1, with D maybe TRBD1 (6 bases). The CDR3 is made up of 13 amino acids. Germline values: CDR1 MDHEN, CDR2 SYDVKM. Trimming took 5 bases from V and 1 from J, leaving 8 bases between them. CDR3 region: CASSQGTNTEAFF. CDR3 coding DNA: TGTGCCAGCAGTCAGGGGACGAACACTGAAGCTTTCTTT.